A selection of T cell receptor beta chains follows, all from one sample in a study of T cells after yellow fever vaccination. TCRdb fed the 5' RACE reads into MiXCR, producing one record per CDR3 protein. The sample carries some 160,000 distinct CDR3 sequences, roughly 8.8% recorded once. The sequencing here drew on CD8+ T cells sorted from PBMCs, taken 45 days after the yellow fever booster vaccination. The receptors derive from a man in his late teens or twenties who received the YFV17D yellow fever vaccine. The CDR3 runs from the conserved cysteine through the conserved F or W. D genes are given only for firm matches. Where a row states a size, it is once, few, many or the class of an expanded clone; other rows omit it.

D	size	V	J	DNA	CDR3
TRBD1	.	TRBV2	TRBJ2-1	TGTGCCACCCCAATTTCATCGGGGACAGTCTCCTACAATGAGCAGTTCTTC	CATPISSGTVSYNEQFF
TRBD1	.	TRBV3-1	TRBJ2-7	TGTGCCAGCAGCCATCGCAGACAGGGTTCGGGTTACGAGCAGTACTTC	CASSHRRQGSGYEQYF
TRBD2	.	TRBV10-3	TRBJ2-5	TGTGCCATCAGTGAGGGACTAGCGAGCCTAGCAGCGGAGACCCAGTACTTC	CAISEGLASLAAETQYF
.	few	TRBV7-8	TRBJ2-3	TGTGCCAGCAGGCCCAGGTCAGATACGCAGTATTTT	CASRPRSDTQYF
.	.	TRBV4-3	TRBJ1-4	TGCGCCAGCAGCCGATTTCACCGGGACAAAAATGAAAAACTGTTTTTT	CASSRFHRDKNEKLFF
.	.	TRBV6-2/TRBV6-3	TRBJ1-1	TGTGCCAGCGGTGTGGGTTACGGCGCTGAAGCTTTCTTT	CASGVGYGAEAFF
.	.	TRBV4-1	TRBJ1-1	TGCGCCAGCAGCCAAGTGGGGTCTGCTTCTGAAGCTTTCTTT	CASSQVGSASEAFF
.	.	TRBV6-5	TRBJ1-1	TGTGCCAGCAGTTACCAGGGTTGGACTGAAGCTTTCTTT	CASSYQGWTEAFF
TRBD2	.	TRBV7-9	TRBJ2-1	TGTGCCAGCAGCTCGGCGACTAGCGGGGGTGTCTTCTACAATGAGCAGTTCTTC	CASSSATSGGVFYNEQFF
.	many	TRBV7-8	TRBJ1-1	TGTGCCAGCAGCACAGGGAGCACTGAAGCTTTCTTT	CASSTGSTEAFF
TRBD1	.	TRBV4-1	TRBJ1-5	TGCGCCAGCAGCCCCAGGGGGCAGGGCAATCAGCCCCAGCATTTT	CASSPRGQGNQPQHF
.	.	TRBV20-1	TRBJ1-5	TGCAGTGCTAGAGTGGGCCCGTCCGATCAGCCCCAGCATTTT	CSARVGPSDQPQHF
TRBD1	few	TRBV15	TRBJ2-2	TGTGCCACCAGCAATGAACAGGGGATCGGGGAGCTGTTTTTT	CATSNEQGIGELFF
.	few	TRBV4-1	TRBJ1-5	TGCGCCAGCAGCCAAGGACCCCCGGCGGGAGGGCATCAGCCCCAGCATTTT	CASSQGPPAGGHQPQHF
.	.	TRBV6-2/TRBV6-3	TRBJ1-6	TGTGCCAGCAGTTACGGGGGGAGAATTTCACCCCTCCACTTT	CASSYGGRISPLHF
.	.	TRBV7-8	TRBJ1-6	TGTGCCAGCAGCTTACGTCAAGGGAACGGGCTTAATTCACCCCTCCACTTT	CASSLRQGNGLNSPLHF
.	few	TRBV9	TRBJ1-2	TGTGCCAGCGGGCAGGACGGACTTAACTATGGCTACACCTTC	CASGQDGLNYGYTF
.	few	TRBV5-1	TRBJ1-1	TGCGCCAGCAGCTACAACAGCCCCAGGTCTGAAGCTTTCTTT	CASSYNSPRSEAFF
.	few	TRBV6-5	TRBJ2-5	TGTGCCAGATACAGGGTAGTCCAAGAGACCCAGTACTTC	CARYRVVQETQYF
.	.	TRBV7-9	TRBJ1-2	TGTGCCAGCAGTTTAGACCCCTATGGCTACACCTTC	CASSLDPYGYTF
.	few	TRBV6-2/TRBV6-3	TRBJ2-5	TGTGCCAGCAGTTACCTGGCAGGCCAAGAGACCCAGTACTTC	CASSYLAGQETQYF
.	.	TRBV6-2/TRBV6-3	TRBJ2-5	TGTGCCAGCAGTTACCTAGACCTCCAAGAGACCCAGTACTTC	CASSYLDLQETQYF
.	few	TRBV10-2	TRBJ1-4	TGCGCCAGCAGTGACCGCGGGAGACCTCATGAAAAACTGTTTTTT	CASSDRGRPHEKLFF
.	.	TRBV6-5	TRBJ1-2	TGTGCCAGCAGCTTCAGGGGAATCAACTCCCCCTACTATGGCTACACCTTC	CASSFRGINSPYYGYTF
.	.	TRBV7-9	TRBJ1-2	TGTGCCAGCAGCGCCGGTGGGGGCTACACCTTC	CASSAGGGYTF
.	few	TRBV5-4	TRBJ2-1	TGTGCCAGCACCCGGGACGGACGCTCCTACAATGAGCAGTTCTTC	CASTRDGRSYNEQFF
.	many	TRBV4-2	TRBJ1-1	TGTGCCAGCAGCCAAGTCGGGGGGACTGAAGCTTTCTTT	CASSQVGGTEAFF
.	.	TRBV11-2	TRBJ1-1	TGTGCCAGCAGCTTAGTGGCGAGTGTGAACACTGAAGCTTTCTTT	CASSLVASVNTEAFF
.	.	TRBV15	TRBJ2-5	TGTGCCACCAGCAGAGATCTCGCGTTAAAAGAGACCCAGTACTTC	CATSRDLALKETQYF
.	.	TRBV5-1	TRBJ2-3	TGCGCCAGCTGGAAAGAGGGACATTTTTGGAAAACGCAGTATTTT	CASWKEGHFWKTQYF
.	few	TRBV7-9	TRBJ1-1	TGTGCCAGCAGCCCTTCGGCCGCGCGGGGAACTGAAGCTTTCTTT	CASSPSAARGTEAFF